These T cell receptor beta chains were read from a single sample in a study of blood T cell repertoires in COVID-19. Method: immunoSEQ multiplex PCR; TCRdb's copy keeps in-frame clones and lacks some. Among roughly 220,000 clones listed, 80% to 90% were seen once. Material: peripheral blood. The source of these receptors is a man between 50 and 59 years old who had recovered from COVID-19. CDR3s include the opening cysteine and the closing phenylalanine or tryptophan. D genes are given only for firm matches. Rows may omit the clone size; those that give it use once, few, many or a size class.

clone size: .
V gene: TRBV28
J gene: TRBJ1-1
D gene: TRBD1
CDR3 protein: CASKLPGAPGTVNTEAFF
CDR3 DNA: TGTGCCAGCAAACTCCCCGGGGCTCCCGGGACAGTAAACACTGAAGCTTTCTTT

clone size: .
V gene: TRBV9
J gene: TRBJ2-1
D gene: .
CDR3 protein: CASSVVGQNNEQFF
CDR3 DNA: TGTGCCAGCAGCGTAGTTGGTCAGAACAATGAGCAGTTCTTC

clone size: .
V gene: TRBV6-6
J gene: TRBJ1-2
D gene: .
CDR3 protein: CASSSQENYGYTF
CDR3 DNA: TGTGCCAGCAGTTCACAGGAGAACTATGGCTACACCTTC

clone size: few
V gene: TRBV7-2
J gene: TRBJ2-3
D gene: TRBD2
CDR3 protein: CASSLQGTRTDTQYF
CDR3 DNA: TGTGCCAGCAGCTTGCAAGGGACTAGGACAGATACGCAGTATTTT

clone size: .
V gene: TRBV14
J gene: TRBJ1-3
D gene: .
CDR3 protein: CASSQERGGSGNTIYF
CDR3 DNA: TGTGCCAGCAGCCAAGAGAGAGGAGGATCTGGAAACACCATATATTTT

clone size: .
V gene: TRBV5-1
J gene: TRBJ2-5
D gene: TRBD2
CDR3 protein: CASSPSGSRETQYF
CDR3 DNA: TGCGCCAGCAGCCCTAGCGGGAGCAGGGAGACCCAGTACTTC

clone size: .
V gene: TRBV5-1
J gene: TRBJ2-3
D gene: .
CDR3 protein: CASSSLARGTDTQYF
CDR3 DNA: TGCGCCAGCAGCTCACTAGCCAGGGGGACAGATACGCAGTATTTT

clone size: .
V gene: TRBV19
J gene: TRBJ1-2
D gene: .
CDR3 protein: CASSMTVMLYGYTF
CDR3 DNA: TGTGCCAGTAGTATGACAGTCATGCTTTATGGCTACACCTTC

clone size: .
V gene: TRBV7-2
J gene: TRBJ2-5
D gene: .
CDR3 protein: CASSLASTAQETQYF
CDR3 DNA: TGTGCCAGCAGCTTAGCCTCAACAGCCCAAGAGACCCAGTACTTC

clone size: .
V gene: TRBV24-1
J gene: TRBJ2-1
D gene: TRBD1
CDR3 protein: CATSDNPGQGSNRNEQFF
CDR3 DNA: TGTGCCACCAGTGATAACCCGGGACAGGGCTCTAATCGCAATGAGCAGTTCTTC

clone size: .
V gene: TRBV28
J gene: TRBJ1-1
D gene: .
CDR3 protein: CASSLHPGGNTEAFF
CDR3 DNA: TGTGCCAGCAGTCTGCACCCCGGGGGGAACACTGAAGCTTTCTTT

clone size: .
V gene: TRBV4-1
J gene: TRBJ1-5
D gene: .
CDR3 protein: CASSQVWGQNQPQHF
CDR3 DNA: TGCGCCAGCAGCCAAGTTTGGGGCCAGAATCAGCCCCAGCATTTT

clone size: .
V gene: TRBV2
J gene: TRBJ2-1
D gene: TRBD1
CDR3 protein: CASSRDRGTYNEQFF
CDR3 DNA: TGTGCCAGCAGTCGGGACAGGGGGACCTACAATGAGCAGTTCTTC

clone size: .
V gene: TRBV4-2
J gene: TRBJ1-5
D gene: TRBD1
CDR3 protein: CASSQERAGGQPQHF
CDR3 DNA: TGTGCCAGCAGCCAAGAGAGGGCAGGGGGTCAGCCCCAGCATTTT

clone size: .
V gene: TRBV30
J gene: TRBJ1-5
D gene: TRBD1
CDR3 protein: CAWSPFQGQGSYQPQHF
CDR3 DNA: TGTGCCTGGAGTCCGTTTCAGGGACAGGGGTCGTATCAGCCCCAGCATTTT

clone size: .
V gene: TRBV4-2
J gene: TRBJ1-6
D gene: TRBD1
CDR3 protein: CASSPTGGGNSAYNSPLHF
CDR3 DNA: TGTGCCAGCAGCCCCACAGGGGGCGGGAATTCCGCCTATAATTCACCCCTCCACTTT

clone size: .
V gene: TRBV18
J gene: TRBJ1-3
D gene: TRBD1
CDR3 protein: CASSQQGAGNTIYF
CDR3 DNA: TGTGCCAGCTCACAACAGGGGGCCGGAAACACCATATATTTT

clone size: .
V gene: TRBV10-2
J gene: TRBJ1-4
D gene: TRBD1
CDR3 protein: CASRGRGLGNEKLFF
CDR3 DNA: TGCGCCAGCAGGGGTAGGGGGCTAGGTAATGAAAAACTGTTTTTT

clone size: once
V gene: TRBV11-2
J gene: TRBJ1-1
D gene: .
CDR3 protein: CASSRHLNTEAFF
CDR3 DNA: TGTGCCAGCAGCCGACACCTCAACACTGAAGCTTTCTTT

clone size: .
V gene: TRBV27
J gene: TRBJ2-5
D gene: TRBD2
CDR3 protein: CASSTPGTRFETQYF
CDR3 DNA: TGTGCCAGCAGTACTCCCGGGACTAGATTCGAGACCCAGTACTTC

clone size: .
V gene: TRBV19
J gene: TRBJ2-7
D gene: TRBD1
CDR3 protein: CASSIGQGTYEQYF
CDR3 DNA: TGTGCCAGTAGTATCGGACAGGGAACCTACGAGCAGTACTTC

clone size: .
V gene: TRBV7-9
J gene: TRBJ2-5
D gene: .
CDR3 protein: CASSLAGVNWETQYF
CDR3 DNA: TGTGCCAGCAGCTTAGCAGGGGTTAACTGGGAGACCCAGTACTTC

clone size: once
V gene: TRBV28
J gene: TRBJ1-5
D gene: TRBD1
CDR3 protein: CASSPRDRGSHQPQHF
CDR3 DNA: TGTGCCAGCAGTCCCCGGGACAGGGGGTCCCATCAGCCCCAGCATTTT

clone size: .
V gene: TRBV28
J gene: TRBJ2-5
D gene: .
CDR3 protein: CASSRIRTQETQYF
CDR3 DNA: TGTGCCAGCAGCCGTATTCGCACACAAGAGACCCAGTACTTC

clone size: .
V gene: TRBV7-9
J gene: TRBJ1-1
D gene: .
CDR3 protein: CASSLVRGNTEAFF
CDR3 DNA: TGTGCCAGCAGCTTAGTTAGGGGGAACACTGAAGCTTTCTTT

clone size: .
V gene: TRBV2
J gene: TRBJ1-2
D gene: .
CDR3 protein: CASRKGDRNYGYTF
CDR3 DNA: TGTGCCAGCAGGAAGGGGGACCGCAACTATGGCTACACCTTC

clone size: .
V gene: TRBV7-2
J gene: TRBJ2-3
D gene: TRBD1
CDR3 protein: CASSSDRGSSLGTDTQYF
CDR3 DNA: TGTGCCAGCAGCTCGGACAGGGGAAGCTCACTCGGCACAGATACGCAGTATTTT

clone size: .
V gene: TRBV19
J gene: TRBJ2-5
D gene: .
CDR3 protein: CASSRPGRVETQYF
CDR3 DNA: TGTGCCAGTAGTCGCCCGGGAAGGGTGGAGACCCAGTACTTC

clone size: many
V gene: TRBV3-1/TRBV3-2
J gene: TRBJ1-1
D gene: TRBD1
CDR3 protein: CASRGDRGLYTEAFF
CDR3 DNA: TGTGCCAGCAGGGGGGACAGGGGGCTTTACACTGAAGCTTTCTTT

clone size: .
V gene: TRBV6-5
J gene: TRBJ1-6
D gene: TRBD1
CDR3 protein: CASSYNLRQGSSPLHF
CDR3 DNA: TGTGCCAGCAGTTACAACTTACGACAGGGGAGTTCACCCCTCCACTTT

clone size: .
V gene: TRBV6-5
J gene: TRBJ1-5
D gene: .
CDR3 protein: CASNLTPNSNQPQHF
CDR3 DNA: TGTGCCAGCAACCTGACACCGAATAGCAATCAGCCCCAGCATTTT

clone size: .
V gene: TRBV20-1
J gene: TRBJ2-1
D gene: TRBD2
CDR3 protein: CSASRTSGRANEQFF
CDR3 DNA: TGCAGTGCTAGTAGGACTAGCGGGAGGGCCAATGAGCAGTTCTTC

clone size: .
V gene: TRBV2
J gene: TRBJ2-6
D gene: .
CDR3 protein: CASREGRGANVLTF
CDR3 DNA: TGTGCCAGCAGGGAGGGACGTGGGGCCAACGTCCTGACTTTC

clone size: .
V gene: TRBV5-1
J gene: TRBJ2-3
D gene: TRBD2
CDR3 protein: CASSFRGRAGTDTQYF
CDR3 DNA: TGCGCCAGCAGCTTTCGGGGGAGGGCTGGCACAGATACGCAGTATTTT

clone size: once
V gene: TRBV7-2
J gene: TRBJ1-6
D gene: TRBD1
CDR3 protein: CASSARTGPGDSLHF
CDR3 DNA: TGTGCCAGCAGCGCCCGGACAGGGCCCGGGGATTCCCTCCACTTT

clone size: .
V gene: TRBV3-1/TRBV3-2
J gene: TRBJ2-5
D gene: .
CDR3 protein: CASSQDATGVQETQYF
CDR3 DNA: TGTGCCAGCAGCCAAGACGCTACGGGGGTCCAAGAGACCCAGTACTTC

clone size: once
V gene: TRBV30
J gene: TRBJ2-1
D gene: .
CDR3 protein: CAWSVRLSNEQFF
CDR3 DNA: TGTGCCTGGAGTGTCAGACTGAGCAATGAGCAGTTCTTC

clone size: .
V gene: TRBV27
J gene: TRBJ2-3
D gene: TRBD2
CDR3 protein: CASSQPTSGRHIYTQYF
CDR3 DNA: TGTGCCAGCAGTCAGCCGACTAGCGGAAGGCATATTTATACGCAGTATTTT

clone size: once
V gene: TRBV7-2
J gene: TRBJ2-3
D gene: TRBD2
CDR3 protein: CASSLTSGRRGDTQYF
CDR3 DNA: TGTGCCAGCAGCCTAACTAGCGGGAGGCGGGGAGATACGCAGTATTTT

clone size: .
V gene: TRBV30
J gene: TRBJ1-2
D gene: TRBD1
CDR3 protein: CAWILGQVGIGGYTF
CDR3 DNA: TGTGCCTGGATATTGGGACAGGTGGGAATCGGAGGCTACACCTTC

clone size: .
V gene: TRBV2
J gene: TRBJ1-2
D gene: .
CDR3 protein: CASSDRGQLFRGYTF
CDR3 DNA: TGTGCCAGCAGTGATCGGGGACAACTCTTCCGGGGCTACACCTTC

clone size: .
V gene: TRBV11-2
J gene: TRBJ1-2
D gene: .
CDR3 protein: CASSLDLEGYTF
CDR3 DNA: TGTGCCAGCAGCTTAGATTTAGAGGGCTACACCTTC

clone size: few
V gene: TRBV3-1/TRBV3-2
J gene: TRBJ1-4
D gene: .
CDR3 protein: CASSQGLATNEKLFF
CDR3 DNA: TGTGCCAGCAGCCAGGGCCTTGCAACTAATGAAAAACTGTTTTTT

clone size: .
V gene: TRBV5-1
J gene: TRBJ2-5
D gene: TRBD1
CDR3 protein: CASSLEGGWEGETQYF
CDR3 DNA: TGCGCCAGCAGCTTGGAAGGGGGCTGGGAAGGGGAGACCCAGTACTTC

clone size: .
V gene: TRBV19
J gene: TRBJ2-4
D gene: .
CDR3 protein: CASSMTGLANIQYF
CDR3 DNA: TGTGCCAGTAGTATGACGGGACTCGCGAACATTCAGTACTTC

clone size: .
V gene: TRBV5-4
J gene: TRBJ2-2
D gene: .
CDR3 protein: CASSPGGRGILVTGELFF
CDR3 DNA: TGTGCCAGCAGCCCCGGTGGCAGGGGAATCTTAGTCACCGGGGAGCTGTTTTTT

clone size: .
V gene: TRBV19
J gene: TRBJ1-2
D gene: .
CDR3 protein: CASSVDRSYGYTF
CDR3 DNA: TGTGCCAGTAGTGTCGACAGGTCCTATGGCTACACCTTC

clone size: .
V gene: TRBV7-9
J gene: TRBJ2-1
D gene: TRBD1
CDR3 protein: CASSARTGGDEQFF
CDR3 DNA: TGTGCCAGCAGCGCGCGGACAGGTGGCGATGAGCAGTTCTTC

clone size: .
V gene: TRBV11-2
J gene: TRBJ2-2
D gene: TRBD2
CDR3 protein: CATLGTSGSTGELFF
CDR3 DNA: TGTGCCACGCTCGGGACTAGCGGCAGCACCGGGGAGCTGTTTTTT

clone size: .
V gene: TRBV7-8
J gene: TRBJ1-1
D gene: TRBD1
CDR3 protein: CASSLGGTEKAFF
CDR3 DNA: TGTGCCAGCAGCTTAGGGGGGACAGAGAAAGCTTTCTTT

clone size: once
V gene: TRBV18
J gene: TRBJ1-1
D gene: .
CDR3 protein: CASFAGPITEAFF
CDR3 DNA: TGTGCCAGCTTCGCGGGACCGATCACTGAAGCTTTCTTT

clone size: once
V gene: TRBV14
J gene: TRBJ2-1
D gene: .
CDR3 protein: CASSQGVRGSYNEQFF
CDR3 DNA: TGTGCCAGCAGCCAAGGGGTCAGGGGCTCCTACAATGAGCAGTTCTTC